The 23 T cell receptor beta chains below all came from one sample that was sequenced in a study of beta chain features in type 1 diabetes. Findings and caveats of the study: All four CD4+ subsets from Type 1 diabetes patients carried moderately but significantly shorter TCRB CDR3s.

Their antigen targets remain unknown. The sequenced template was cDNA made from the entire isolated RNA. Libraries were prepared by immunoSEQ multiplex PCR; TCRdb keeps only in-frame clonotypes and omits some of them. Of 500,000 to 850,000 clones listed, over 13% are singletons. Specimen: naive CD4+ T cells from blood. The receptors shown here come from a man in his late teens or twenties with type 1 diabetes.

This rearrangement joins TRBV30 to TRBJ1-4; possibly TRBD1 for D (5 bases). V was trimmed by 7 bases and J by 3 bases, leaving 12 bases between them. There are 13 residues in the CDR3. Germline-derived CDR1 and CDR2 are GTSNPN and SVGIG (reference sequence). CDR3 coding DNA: TGTGCCTACGGGACGGGACCTAATGAAAAACTGTTTTTT. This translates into CAYGTGPNEKLFF.

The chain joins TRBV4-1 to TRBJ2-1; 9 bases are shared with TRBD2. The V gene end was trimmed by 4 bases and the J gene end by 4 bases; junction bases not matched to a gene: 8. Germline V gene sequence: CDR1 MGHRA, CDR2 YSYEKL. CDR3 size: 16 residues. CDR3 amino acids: CASSPRIAGEYNEQFF. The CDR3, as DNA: TGCGCCAGCAGCCCACGTATAGCGGGGGAGTACAATGAGCAGTTCTTC.

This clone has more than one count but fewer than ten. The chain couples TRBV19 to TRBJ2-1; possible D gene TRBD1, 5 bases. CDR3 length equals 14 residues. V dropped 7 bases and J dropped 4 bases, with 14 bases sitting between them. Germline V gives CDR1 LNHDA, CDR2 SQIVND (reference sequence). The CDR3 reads CASMAQGKYNEQFF. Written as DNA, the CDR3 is TGTGCCAGTATGGCGCAGGGTAAGTACAATGAGCAGTTCTTC.

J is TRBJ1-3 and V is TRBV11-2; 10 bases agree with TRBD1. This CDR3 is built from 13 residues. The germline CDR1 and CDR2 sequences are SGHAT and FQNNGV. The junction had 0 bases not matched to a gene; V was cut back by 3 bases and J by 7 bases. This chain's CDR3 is CASSLGQGNTIYF. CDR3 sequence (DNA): TGTGCCAGCAGCTTGGGACAGGGGAACACCATATATTTT. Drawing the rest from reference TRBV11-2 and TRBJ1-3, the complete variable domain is EAGVAQSPRYKIIEKRQSVAFWCNPISGHATLYWYQQILGQGPKLLIQFQNNGVVDDSQLPKDRFSAERLKGVDSTLKIQPAKLEDSAVYLCASSLGQGNTIYFGEGSWLTVV.

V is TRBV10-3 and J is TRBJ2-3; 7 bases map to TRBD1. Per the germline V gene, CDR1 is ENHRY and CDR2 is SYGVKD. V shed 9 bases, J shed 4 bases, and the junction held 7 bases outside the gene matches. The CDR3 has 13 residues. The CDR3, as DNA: TGTGCCATTCTCAGGGGGTCATCAGATACGCAGTATTTT. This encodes CAILRGSSDTQYF.

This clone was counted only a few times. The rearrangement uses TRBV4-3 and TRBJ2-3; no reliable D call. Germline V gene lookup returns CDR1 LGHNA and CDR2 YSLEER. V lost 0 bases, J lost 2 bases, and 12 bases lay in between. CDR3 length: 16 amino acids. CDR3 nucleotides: TGCGCCAGCAGCCAAGAACTCGCCAGTTTCACAGATACGCAGTATTTT. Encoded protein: CASSQELASFTDTQYF.

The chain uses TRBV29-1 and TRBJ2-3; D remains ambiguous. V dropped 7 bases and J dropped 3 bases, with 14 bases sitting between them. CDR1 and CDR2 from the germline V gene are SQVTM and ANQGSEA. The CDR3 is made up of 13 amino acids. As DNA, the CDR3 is TGCAGCGCGCCGACCCAATTAACAGATACGCAGTATTTT. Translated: CSAPTQLTDTQYF.

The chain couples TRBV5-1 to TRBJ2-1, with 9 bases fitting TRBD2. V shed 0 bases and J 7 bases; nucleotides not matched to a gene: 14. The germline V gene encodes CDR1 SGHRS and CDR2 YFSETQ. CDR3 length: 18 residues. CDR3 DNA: TGCGCCAGCAGCTTGGGAACTAGCGGGTTCTTCTTAGGGAATGAGCAGTTCTTC. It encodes CASSLGTSGFFLGNEQFF. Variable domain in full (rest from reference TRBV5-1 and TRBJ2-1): KAGVTQTPRYLIKTRGQQVTLSCSPISGHRSVSWYQQTPGQGLQFLFEYFSETQRNKGNFPGRFSGRQFSNSRSEMNVSTLELGDSALYLCASSLGTSGFFLGNEQFFGPGTRLTVL.

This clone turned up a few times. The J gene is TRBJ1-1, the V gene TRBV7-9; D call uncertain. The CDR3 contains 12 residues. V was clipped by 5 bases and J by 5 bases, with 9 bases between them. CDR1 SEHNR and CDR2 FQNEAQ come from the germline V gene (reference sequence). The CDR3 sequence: CASSPEETEAFF. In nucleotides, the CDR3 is TGTGCCAGCAGCCCTGAGGAAACTGAAGCTTTCTTT.

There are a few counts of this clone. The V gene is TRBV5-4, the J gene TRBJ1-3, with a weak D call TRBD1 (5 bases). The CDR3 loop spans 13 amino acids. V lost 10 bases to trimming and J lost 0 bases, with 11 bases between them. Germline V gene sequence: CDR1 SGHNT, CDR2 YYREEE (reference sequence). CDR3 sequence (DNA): TGTGCCGTCAGGGCCTCCTCTGGAAACACCATATATTTT. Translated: CAVRASSGNTIYF. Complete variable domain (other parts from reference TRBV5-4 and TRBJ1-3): ETGVTQSPTHLIKTRGQQVTLRCSSQSGHNTVSWYQQALGQGPQFIFQYYREEENGRGNFPPRFSGLQFPNYSSELNVNALELDDSALYLCAVRASSGNTIYFGEGSWLTVV.

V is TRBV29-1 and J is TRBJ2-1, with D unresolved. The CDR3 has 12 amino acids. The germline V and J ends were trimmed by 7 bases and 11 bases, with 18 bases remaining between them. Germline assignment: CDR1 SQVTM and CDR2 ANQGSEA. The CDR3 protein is CSADAADLKQFF. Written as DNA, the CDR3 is TGCAGCGCCGACGCGGCGGACCTCAAGCAGTTCTTC.

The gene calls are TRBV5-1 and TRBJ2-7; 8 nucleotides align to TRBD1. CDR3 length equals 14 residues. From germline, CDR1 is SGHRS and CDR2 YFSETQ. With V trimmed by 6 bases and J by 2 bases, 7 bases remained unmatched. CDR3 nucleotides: TGCGCCAGCAAACCTGACAGGGGAACCTACGAGCAGTACTTC. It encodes CASKPDRGTYEQYF.

The CDR3 coding sequence is TGTGCCAGCAGTTACTCGACTTCTAGTCCCTACGAGCAGTACTTC. Protein: CASSYSTSSPYEQYF. The genes are TRBV6-5 and TRBJ2-7; D is uncertain. The CDR3 is made up of 15 amino acids. Trimming took off 0 bases at V and 2 bases at J, with 11 bases between the two ends. Germline CDR1 and CDR2: MNHEY and SVGAGI.

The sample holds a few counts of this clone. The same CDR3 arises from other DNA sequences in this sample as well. For the CDR3, the DNA is TGCAGCGTTGAAGATCGGACTAGCACAGATACGCAGTATTTT. Translated, it gives CSVEDRTSTDTQYF. The chain joins TRBV29-1 to TRBJ2-3; D possibly corresponds to TRBD2 (5 bases). This CDR3 has 14 residues. V lost 0 bases to trimming and J lost 0 bases, with 7 bases between them. Germline assignment: CDR1 SQVTM and CDR2 ANQGSEA.

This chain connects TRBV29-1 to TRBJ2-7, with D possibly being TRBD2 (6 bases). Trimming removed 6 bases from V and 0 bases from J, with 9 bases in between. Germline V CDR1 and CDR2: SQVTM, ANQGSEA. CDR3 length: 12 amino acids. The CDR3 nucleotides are TGCAGCGTCCGGGGGAGCTCCTACGAGCAGTACTTC. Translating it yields CSVRGSSYEQYF.

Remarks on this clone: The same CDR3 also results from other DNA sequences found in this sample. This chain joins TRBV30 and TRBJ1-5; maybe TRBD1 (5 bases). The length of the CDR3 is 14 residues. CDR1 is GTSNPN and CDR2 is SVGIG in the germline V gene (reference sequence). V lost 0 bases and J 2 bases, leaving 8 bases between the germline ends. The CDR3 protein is CAWSVTGGNQPQHF. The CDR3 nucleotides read TGTGCCTGGAGTGTAACGGGGGGCAATCAGCCCCAGCATTTT.

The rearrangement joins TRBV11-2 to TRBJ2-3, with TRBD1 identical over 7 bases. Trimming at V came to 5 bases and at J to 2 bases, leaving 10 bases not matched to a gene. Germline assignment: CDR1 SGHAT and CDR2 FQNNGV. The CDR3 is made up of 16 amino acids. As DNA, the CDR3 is TGTGCCAGCAGCCCCCGGACAGGCAGCTCCACAGATACGCAGTATTTT. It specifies CASSPRTGSSTDTQYF.

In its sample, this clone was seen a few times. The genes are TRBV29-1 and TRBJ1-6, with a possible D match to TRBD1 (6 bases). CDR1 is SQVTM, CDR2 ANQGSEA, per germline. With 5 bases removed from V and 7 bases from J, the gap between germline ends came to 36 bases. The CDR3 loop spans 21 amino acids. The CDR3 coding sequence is TGCAGCGTTCTGATCGGGCGGCGCCGGACAGAATCCTTCTCGGGGAATTCACCCCTCCACTTT. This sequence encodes CSVLIGRRRTESFSGNSPLHF.

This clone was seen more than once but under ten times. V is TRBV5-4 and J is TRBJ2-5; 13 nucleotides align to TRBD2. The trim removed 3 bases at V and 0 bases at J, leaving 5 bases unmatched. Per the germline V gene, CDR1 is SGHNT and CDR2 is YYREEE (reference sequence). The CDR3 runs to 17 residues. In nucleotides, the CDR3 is TGTGCCAGCAGCTCGTGGGGGACTAGCGGGAACCAAGAGACCCAGTACTTC. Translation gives CASSSWGTSGNQETQYF.

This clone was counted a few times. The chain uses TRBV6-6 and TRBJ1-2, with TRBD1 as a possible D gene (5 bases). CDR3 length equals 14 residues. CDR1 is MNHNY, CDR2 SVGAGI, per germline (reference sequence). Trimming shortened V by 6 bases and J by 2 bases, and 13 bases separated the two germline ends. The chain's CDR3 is CASRLGADNYGYTF. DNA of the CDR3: TGTGCCAGCAGGCTTGGGGCGGACAACTATGGCTACACCTTC.

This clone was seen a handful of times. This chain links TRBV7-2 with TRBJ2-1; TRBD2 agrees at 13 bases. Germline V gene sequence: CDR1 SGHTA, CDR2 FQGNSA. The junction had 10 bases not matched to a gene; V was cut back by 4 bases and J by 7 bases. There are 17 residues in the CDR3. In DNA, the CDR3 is TGTGCCAGCAGCTCCAAGATGGGGACTAGCGGGAAGAATGAGCAGTTCTTC. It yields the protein CASSSKMGTSGKNEQFF.

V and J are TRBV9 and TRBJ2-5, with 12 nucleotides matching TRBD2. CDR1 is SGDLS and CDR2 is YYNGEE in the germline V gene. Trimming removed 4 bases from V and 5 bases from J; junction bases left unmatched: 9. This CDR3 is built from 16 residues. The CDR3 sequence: CASSPLAGGFGETQYF. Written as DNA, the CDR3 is TGTGCCAGCAGCCCCCTAGCGGGAGGGTTTGGGGAGACCCAGTACTTC.

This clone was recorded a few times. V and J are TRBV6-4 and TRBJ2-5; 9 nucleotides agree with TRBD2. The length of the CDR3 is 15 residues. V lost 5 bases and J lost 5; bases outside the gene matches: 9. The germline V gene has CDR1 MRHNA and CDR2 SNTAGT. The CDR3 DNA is TGTGCCAGCAGTCCCCGCGGGAGGGCCGGGGAGACCCAGTACTTC. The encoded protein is CASSPRGRAGETQYF.